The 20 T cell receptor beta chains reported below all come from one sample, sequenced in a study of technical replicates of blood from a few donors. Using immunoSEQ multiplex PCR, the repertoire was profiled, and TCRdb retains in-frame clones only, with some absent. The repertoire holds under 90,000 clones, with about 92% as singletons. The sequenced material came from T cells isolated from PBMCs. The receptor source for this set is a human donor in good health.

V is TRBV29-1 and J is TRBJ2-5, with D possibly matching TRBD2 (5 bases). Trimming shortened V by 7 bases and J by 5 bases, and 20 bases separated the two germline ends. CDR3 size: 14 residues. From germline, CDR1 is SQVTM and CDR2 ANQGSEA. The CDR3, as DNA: TGCAGCGCCCCTGATGCCATCCCGGGGGAGACCCAGTACTTC. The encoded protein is CSAPDAIPGETQYF.

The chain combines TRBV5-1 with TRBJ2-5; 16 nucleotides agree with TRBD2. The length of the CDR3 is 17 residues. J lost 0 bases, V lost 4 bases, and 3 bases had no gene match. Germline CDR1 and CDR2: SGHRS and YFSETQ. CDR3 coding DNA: TGCGCCAGCAGCGTGGGACTAGCGGGAGGGTACCAAGAGACCCAGTACTTC. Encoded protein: CASSVGLAGGYQETQYF.

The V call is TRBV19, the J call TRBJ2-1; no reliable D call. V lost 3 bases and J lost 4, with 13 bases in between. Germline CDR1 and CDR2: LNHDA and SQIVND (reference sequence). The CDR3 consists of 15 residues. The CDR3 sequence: CASSIVNSLYNEQFF. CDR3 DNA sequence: TGTGCCAGTAGTATTGTTAACTCCTTATACAATGAGCAGTTCTTC.

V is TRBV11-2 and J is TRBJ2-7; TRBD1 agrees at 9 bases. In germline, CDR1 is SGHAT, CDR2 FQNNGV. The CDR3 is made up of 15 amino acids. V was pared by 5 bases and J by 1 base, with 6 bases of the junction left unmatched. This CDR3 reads CASSRGTGLSYEQYF. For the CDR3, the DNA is TGTGCCAGCAGCCGAGGGACAGGGTTGTCCTACGAGCAGTACTTC.

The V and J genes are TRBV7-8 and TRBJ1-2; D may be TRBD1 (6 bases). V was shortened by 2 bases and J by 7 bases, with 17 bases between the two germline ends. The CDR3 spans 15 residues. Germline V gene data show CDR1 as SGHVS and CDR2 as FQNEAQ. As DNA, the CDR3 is TGTGCCAGCAGCTTATCTAAACGGGGGGCGCTTGGCTACACCTTC. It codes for CASSLSKRGALGYTF.

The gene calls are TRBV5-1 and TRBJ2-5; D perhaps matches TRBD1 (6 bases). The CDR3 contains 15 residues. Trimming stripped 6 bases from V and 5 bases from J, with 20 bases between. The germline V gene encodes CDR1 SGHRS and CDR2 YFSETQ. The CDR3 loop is CASTPGLQGWETQYF. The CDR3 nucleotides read TGCGCCAGCACCCCGGGCCTACAGGGTTGGGAGACCCAGTACTTC.

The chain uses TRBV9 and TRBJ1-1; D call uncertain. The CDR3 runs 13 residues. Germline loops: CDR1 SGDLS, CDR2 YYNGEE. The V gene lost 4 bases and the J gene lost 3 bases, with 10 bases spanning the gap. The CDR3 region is CASSPYFHTEAFF. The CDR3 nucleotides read TGTGCCAGCAGCCCATACTTTCACACTGAAGCTTTCTTT.

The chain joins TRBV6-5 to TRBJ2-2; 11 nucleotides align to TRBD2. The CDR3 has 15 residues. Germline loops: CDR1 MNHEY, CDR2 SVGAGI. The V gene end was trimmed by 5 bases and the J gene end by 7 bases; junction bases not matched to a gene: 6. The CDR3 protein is CASSGRLAGFGELFF. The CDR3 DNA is TGTGCCAGCAGTGGCAGACTAGCGGGGTTCGGGGAGCTGTTTTTT.

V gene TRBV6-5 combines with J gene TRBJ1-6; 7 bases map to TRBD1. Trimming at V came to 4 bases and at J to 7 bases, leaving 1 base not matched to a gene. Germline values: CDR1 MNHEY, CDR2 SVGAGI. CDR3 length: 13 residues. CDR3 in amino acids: CASSWDRNSPLHF. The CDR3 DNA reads TGTGCCAGCAGTTGGGACAGAAATTCACCCCTCCACTTT.

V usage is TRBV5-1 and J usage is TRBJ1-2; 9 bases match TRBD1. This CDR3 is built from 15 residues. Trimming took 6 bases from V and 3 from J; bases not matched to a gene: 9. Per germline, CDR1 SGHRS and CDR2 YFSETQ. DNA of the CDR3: TGCGCCAGCAAAAGCCGGACAGGGGTAGACTATGGCTACACCTTC. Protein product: CASKSRTGVDYGYTF.

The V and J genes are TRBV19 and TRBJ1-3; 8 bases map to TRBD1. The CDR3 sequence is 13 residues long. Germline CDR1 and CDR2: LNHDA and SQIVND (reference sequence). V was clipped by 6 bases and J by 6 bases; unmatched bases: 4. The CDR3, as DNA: TGTGCCAGTAGCCCGGACAGGGCAAACACCATATATTTT. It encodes CASSPDRANTIYF.

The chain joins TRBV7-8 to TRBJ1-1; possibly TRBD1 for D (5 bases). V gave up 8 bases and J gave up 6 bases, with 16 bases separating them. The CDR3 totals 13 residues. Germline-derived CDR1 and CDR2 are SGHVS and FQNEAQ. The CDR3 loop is CASQLSGGAEAFF. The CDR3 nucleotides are TGTGCCAGCCAGCTTAGCGGGGGAGCTGAAGCTTTCTTT.

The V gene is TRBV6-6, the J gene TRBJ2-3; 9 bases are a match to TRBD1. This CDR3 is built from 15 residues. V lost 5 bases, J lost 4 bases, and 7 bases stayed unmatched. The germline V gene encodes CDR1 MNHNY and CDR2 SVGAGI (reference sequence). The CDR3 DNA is TGTGCCAGCAGTCCACGACAGGGGGGCGCAGATACGCAGTATTTT. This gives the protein CASSPRQGGADTQYF.

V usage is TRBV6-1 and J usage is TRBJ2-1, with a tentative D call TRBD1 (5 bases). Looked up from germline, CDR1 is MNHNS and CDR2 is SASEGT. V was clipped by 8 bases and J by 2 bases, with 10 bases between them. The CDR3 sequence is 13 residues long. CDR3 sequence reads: CASSRATYNEQFF. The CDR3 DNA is TGTGCCAGCTCCAGGGCTACCTACAATGAGCAGTTCTTC.

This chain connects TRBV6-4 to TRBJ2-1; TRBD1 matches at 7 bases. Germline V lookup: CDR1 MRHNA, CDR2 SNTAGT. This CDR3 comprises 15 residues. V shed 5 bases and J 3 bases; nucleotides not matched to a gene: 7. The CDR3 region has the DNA TGTGCCAGCAGTAACCGGGACAGAGGCTACAATGAGCAGTTCTTC. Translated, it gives CASSNRDRGYNEQFF.

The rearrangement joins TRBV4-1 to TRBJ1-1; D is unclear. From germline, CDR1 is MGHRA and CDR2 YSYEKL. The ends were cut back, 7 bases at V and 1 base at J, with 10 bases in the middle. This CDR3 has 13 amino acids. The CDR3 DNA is TGCGCCAGCACCCACTCGGGGAACACTGAAGCTTTCTTT. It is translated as CASTHSGNTEAFF.

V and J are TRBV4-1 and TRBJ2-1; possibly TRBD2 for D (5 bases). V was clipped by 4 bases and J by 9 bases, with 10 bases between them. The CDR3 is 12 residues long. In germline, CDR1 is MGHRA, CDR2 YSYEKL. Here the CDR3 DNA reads TGCGCCAGCAGCCCCACCCGGGGTGAGCAGTTCTTC. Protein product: CASSPTRGEQFF.

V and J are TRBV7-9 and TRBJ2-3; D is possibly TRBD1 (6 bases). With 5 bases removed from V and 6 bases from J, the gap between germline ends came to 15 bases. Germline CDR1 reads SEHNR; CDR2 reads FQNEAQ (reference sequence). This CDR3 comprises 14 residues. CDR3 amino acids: CASSPDSPGDTQYF. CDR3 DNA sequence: TGTGCCAGCAGCCCGGACAGCCCGGGGGATACGCAGTATTTT. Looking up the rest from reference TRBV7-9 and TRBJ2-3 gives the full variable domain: DTGVSQNPRHKITKRGQNVTFRCDPISEHNRLYWYRQTLGQGPEFLTYFQNEAQLEKSRLLSDRFSAERPKGSFSTLEIQRTEQGDSAMYLCASSPDSPGDTQYFGPGTRLTVL.

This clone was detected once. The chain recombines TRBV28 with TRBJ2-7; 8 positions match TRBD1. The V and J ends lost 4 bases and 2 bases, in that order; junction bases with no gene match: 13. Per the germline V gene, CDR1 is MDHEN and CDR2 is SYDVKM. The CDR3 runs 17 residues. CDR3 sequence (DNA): TGTGCCAGCAGTTCGCCACGTACGACAGGGGCCCCCTACGAGCAGTACTTC. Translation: CASSSPRTTGAPYEQYF.

The CDR3 protein is CATSLELAGAVNEQYF. As DNA, the CDR3 is TGTGCCACCAGCCTGGAGCTAGCGGGAGCAGTTAACGAGCAGTACTTC. V gene TRBV10-3 combines with J gene TRBJ2-7; 10 bases map to TRBD2. Germline CDR1 ENHRY, CDR2 SYGVKD. Trimming removed 10 bases from V and 5 bases from J; junction bases left unmatched: 17. The CDR3 has 16 amino acids.